The clone carrying this T cell receptor (beta chain) has more than one count but fewer than ten. As yet, its antigen is unknown. This specimen comes from a study of glioma-infiltrating T cells. Findings and limits, study-wide: Above-expected tissue-blood divergence occurred in all gliomas, most in low-grade ones.

The germline CDR1 and CDR2 sequences are LGHNA and YNFKEQ. This CDR3 comprises 17 residues. With 1 base removed from V and 0 bases from J, the gap between germline ends came to 16 bases. Using RNA template, CDR3s of TCR alpha and beta were amplified with iRepertoire arm-PCR. TCRdb passed the multiplex PCR reads through MiXCR, listing each CDR3 protein once. The sample contains 100,000 to 150,000 distinct CDR3 sequences, around 25% of which appear only once. Source material: glioma tissue, nonneoplastic brain tissue, or PBMCs (not recorded which). The chain employs TRBV4-2 and TRBJ2-7; tentative D call: TRBD1 (6 bases). The receptor's source is a human donor with low-grade glioma or glioblastoma, undergoing nonglioma brain surgery, or in good health (not recorded which). The chain's CDR3 is CASSQGPTGPGSYEQYV. CDR3 nucleotide sequence: TGTGCCAGCAGCCAAGGCCCGACAGGACCGGGCTCCTACGAGCAGTACGTC.